The rows below give T cell receptor beta chains drawn from one sample of a study of CD8+CD57+ T cells in acquired aplastic anemia. MiXCR, run by TCRdb on the reads, gives a single entry per CDR3 protein. The sample includes more than 150,000 distinct CDR3 sequences, nearly 50% of them seen just once. Sequenced material: sorted CD4+, CD8+, or CD8+CD57+ T cells (not recorded which) from PBMCs. These receptors were obtained from a human donor with aplastic anemia. The CDR3 runs from the conserved cysteine through the conserved F or W. A D gene is named only where the DNA matches it firmly. Where a row states a size, it is once, few, many or the class of an expanded clone; other rows omit it.

TRBV6-5	.	TRBJ1-1	TRBD1	CASSYASKTGKVTEAFF	TGTGCCAGCAGTTACGCAAGTAAGACAGGGAAGGTTACTGAAGCTTTCTTT
TRBV10-1	.	TRBJ2-3	.	CASSDGGLTDTQYF	TGCGCCAGCAGTGATGGGGGACTGACAGATACGCAGTATTTT
TRBV20-1	many	TRBJ2-5	.	CSARNYAGSPQETQYF	TGCAGTGCTAGAAACTATGCCGGATCCCCCCAAGAGACCCAGTACTTC
TRBV10-3	.	TRBJ2-2	.	CAISDGGGTGELFF	TGTGCCATCAGTGATGGAGGGGGGACCGGGGAGCTGTTTTTT
TRBV2	.	TRBJ2-3	.	CASSDRRDTQYF	TGTGCCAGCAGTGACCGGAGAGATACGCAGTATTTT
TRBV20-1	many	TRBJ2-7	TRBD1	CSARTRGQGEQYF	TGCAGTGCCCGGACGAGGGGGCAAGGGGAGCAGTACTTC
TRBV11-2	.	TRBJ2-7	TRBD1	CASSLGLDRVGYEQYF	TGCGCCAGCAGCTTGGGATTGGACAGGGTCGGGTACGAGCAGTACTTC
TRBV19	many	TRBJ1-1	.	CASTETVGTEAFF	TGTGCCAGTACCGAGACAGTCGGAACTGAAGCTTTCTTT
TRBV10-3	.	TRBJ1-2	TRBD1	CAISRQGDYGYTF	TGTGCCATCAGCCGACAGGGAGACTATGGCTACACCTTC
TRBV5-1	.	TRBJ1-2	.	CASSSNPTESNYGYTF	TGCGCCAGCAGCTCAAACCCGACAGAATCTAACTATGGCTACACCTTC
TRBV30	.	TRBJ1-4	.	CAWSMGTINEKLFF	TGTGCCTGGAGCATGGGGACAATTAATGAAAAACTGTTTTTT
TRBV11-1	.	TRBJ2-3	TRBD2	CASSRRTRFTDTQYF	TGTGCCAGCAGCCGACGGACTAGATTCACAGATACGCAGTATTTT
TRBV27	few	TRBJ1-1	.	CASSKNTGLNTEAFF	TGTGCCAGCAGCAAGAATACAGGGCTGAACACTGAAGCTTTCTTT
TRBV12-3/TRBV12-4	many	TRBJ1-4	TRBD1	CASSLGVGQPNEKLFF	TGTGCCAGCAGTTTAGGAGTGGGACAGCCTAATGAAAAACTGTTTTTT
TRBV10-2	few	TRBJ1-6	TRBD1	CASWGGTGGDSPLHF	TGCGCCAGCTGGGGTGGGACAGGGGGAGATTCACCCCTCCACTTT
TRBV29-1	.	TRBJ2-3	TRBD2	CSVDAGGGTDTQYF	TGCAGCGTTGACGCGGGAGGGGGCACAGATACGCAGTATTTT
TRBV20-1	.	TRBJ1-5	TRBD1	CSASTTGGGLIRNQPQHF	TGCAGTGCATCAACCACAGGGGGCGGACTCATTCGCAATCAGCCCCAGCATTTT
TRBV19	.	TRBJ2-1	TRBD2	CASISPGGGNEQFF	TGTGCCAGTATTTCTCCGGGGGGGGGCAATGAGCAGTTCTTC
TRBV4-2	many	TRBJ2-7	.	CASSRGTEANYEQYF	TGTGCCAGCAGCCGGGGGACGGAGGCTAACTACGAGCAGTACTTC
TRBV5-6	.	TRBJ1-6	.	CASSGEGESGSPLHF	TGTGCCAGCAGCGGAGAGGGGGAGAGTGGTTCACCCCTCCACTTT
TRBV29-1	.	TRBJ2-7	.	CSVEDLQGPPYEQYF	TGCAGCGTTGAAGATCTCCAGGGTCCCCCCTACGAGCAGTACTTC
TRBV10-3	.	TRBJ1-5	.	CAISEGRLSNQPQHF	TGTGCCATCAGTGAGGGACGGCTGAGCAATCAGCCCCAGCATTTT
TRBV7-8	many	TRBJ1-2	TRBD1	CASSLNTGQGGGYTF	TGTGCCAGCAGCTTAAATACCGGACAGGGCGGCGGCTACACCTTC
TRBV5-1	.	TRBJ2-7	TRBD2	CASSLLAGVYEQYF	TGCGCCAGCAGCCTACTAGCGGGAGTTTACGAGCAGTACTTC
TRBV20-1	.	TRBJ2-1	TRBD2	CSARGDSGGADEQFF	TGCAGTGCTAGGGGAGATAGCGGGGGGGCGGATGAGCAGTTCTTC
TRBV4-3	.	TRBJ2-1	.	CASSQARDPLAVQFF	TGCGCCAGCAGCCAAGCTCGTGACCCCCTAGCCGTGCAGTTCTTC
TRBV2	.	TRBJ1-4	.	CAIEDRGLFF	TGTGCCATAGAGGACAGAGGACTGTTTTTT
TRBV5-1	.	TRBJ1-5	.	CASSASGGRNQPQHF	TGCGCCAGCAGCGCGTCAGGCGGGAGAAATCAGCCCCAGCATTTT
TRBV25-1	many	TRBJ1-5	TRBD1	CASSTTGGNQPQHF	TGTGCCAGCAGTACCACAGGGGGCAATCAGCCCCAGCATTTT
TRBV20-1	.	TRBJ2-3	.	CSARDGQGPPGDTQYF	TGCAGTGCTAGAGATGGCCAGGGGCCCCCAGGGGATACGCAGTATTTT
TRBV7-2	many	TRBJ1-4	.	CASSRWGGEKLFF	TGTGCCAGCAGCCGATGGGGCGGTGAAAAACTGTTTTTT
TRBV6-2/TRBV6-3	many	TRBJ1-6	.	CASLSLSSPLHF	TGTGCCAGCCTCTCTTTGAGTTCACCCCTCCACTTT
TRBV4-2	.	TRBJ2-7	.	CASSQDPQASGEQYF	TGTGCCAGCAGCCAAGATCCACAGGCCTCGGGCGAGCAGTACTTC
TRBV10-1	.	TRBJ2-1	TRBD2	CALLSGGASGDDEQFF	TGCGCCTTGCTTAGCGGGGGGGCTAGCGGGGACGATGAGCAGTTCTTC
TRBV19	.	TRBJ2-1	TRBD2	CASSWTSNNEQFF	TGTGCCAGTAGTTGGACTAGCAACAATGAGCAGTTCTTC
TRBV4-1	.	TRBJ2-7	.	CASSQVTRSYEQYF	TGCGCCAGCAGCCAAGTCACACGCTCCTACGAGCAGTACTTC
TRBV19	.	TRBJ2-5	.	CASSIGRQETQYF	TGTGCCAGTAGTATAGGGAGACAAGAGACCCAGTACTTC
TRBV5-4	few	TRBJ2-7	.	CASSAGLGTSYEQYF	TGTGCCAGCAGCGCGGGGCTTGGGACCTCATACGAGCAGTACTTC
TRBV19	many	TRBJ1-1	.	CASGGLYAEAFF	TGTGCCAGCGGGGGATTATATGCTGAAGCTTTCTTT
TRBV29-1	many	TRBJ2-3	.	CSVGARGGSLDTQYF	TGCAGCGTTGGAGCGCGGGGAGGCTCCTTGGATACGCAGTATTTT
TRBV10-3	.	TRBJ1-3	.	CAISDHVGISGNTIYF	TGTGCCATCAGTGACCACGTGGGTATCTCTGGAAACACCATATATTTT
TRBV20-1	many	TRBJ2-5	.	CSAPETQYF	TGCAGTGCTCCAGAGACCCAGTACTTC
TRBV2	.	TRBJ1-2	.	CASSKSEGFGYTF	TGTGCCAGCAGTAAGTCGGAGGGATTCGGCTACACCTTC
TRBV10-3	.	TRBJ2-7	TRBD1	CAIKETGGTYEQYF	TGTGCCATCAAGGAGACAGGGGGGACCTACGAGCAGTACTTC
TRBV9	.	TRBJ1-1	.	CASSVVPGQPNTEAFF	TGTGCCAGCAGCGTAGTACCGGGACAACCGAACACTGAAGCTTTCTTT
TRBV7-9	once	TRBJ2-5	.	CASSSWRETQYF	TGTGCCAGCAGCTCTTGGAGGGAGACCCAGTACTTC
TRBV24-1	.	TRBJ2-7	.	CATSDFGRGEQYF	TGTGCCACCAGTGATTTCGGGCGAGGCGAGCAGTACTTC
TRBV7-8	many	TRBJ1-2	.	CASSLRPNYGYTF	TGTGCCAGCAGCTTAAGGCCGAATTATGGCTACACCTTC
TRBV19	.	TRBJ2-1	TRBD2	CASSMGPSGRNEQFF	TGTGCCAGTAGTATGGGTCCTAGCGGGAGGAATGAGCAGTTCTTC
TRBV19	many	TRBJ1-1	.	CASSRGWGGVTEAFF	TGTGCCAGTAGTCGGGGATGGGGTGGGGTCACTGAAGCTTTCTTT
TRBV20-1	many	TRBJ2-3	TRBD2	CSASPSGGALIDTQYF	TGCAGTGCTAGCCCTAGCGGGGGGGCCTTGATAGATACGCAGTATTTT
TRBV19	.	TRBJ1-1	TRBD1	CASSIAQGTEAFF	TGTGCCAGTAGTATAGCACAGGGGACTGAAGCTTTCTTT
TRBV7-2	many	TRBJ2-3	TRBD2	CASSLVSGGTDTQYF	TGTGCCAGCAGCTTAGTCAGCGGGGGCACAGATACGCAGTATTTT
TRBV5-1	.	TRBJ2-5	TRBD2	CASSLGASGKETQYF	TGCGCCAGCAGCTTGGGGGCTAGCGGAAAAGAGACCCAGTACTTC